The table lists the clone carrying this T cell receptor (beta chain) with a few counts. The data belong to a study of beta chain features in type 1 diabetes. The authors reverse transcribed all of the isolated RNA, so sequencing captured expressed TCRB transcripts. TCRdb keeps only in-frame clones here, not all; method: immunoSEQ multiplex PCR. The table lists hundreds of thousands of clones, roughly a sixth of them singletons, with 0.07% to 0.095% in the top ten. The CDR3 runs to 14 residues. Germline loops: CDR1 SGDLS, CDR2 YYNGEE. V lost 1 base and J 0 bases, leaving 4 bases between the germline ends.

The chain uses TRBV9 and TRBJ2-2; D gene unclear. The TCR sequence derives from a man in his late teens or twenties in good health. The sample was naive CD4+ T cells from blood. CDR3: CASSVRANTGELFF. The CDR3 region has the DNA TGTGCCAGCAGCGTAAGGGCGAACACCGGGGAGCTGTTTTTT.